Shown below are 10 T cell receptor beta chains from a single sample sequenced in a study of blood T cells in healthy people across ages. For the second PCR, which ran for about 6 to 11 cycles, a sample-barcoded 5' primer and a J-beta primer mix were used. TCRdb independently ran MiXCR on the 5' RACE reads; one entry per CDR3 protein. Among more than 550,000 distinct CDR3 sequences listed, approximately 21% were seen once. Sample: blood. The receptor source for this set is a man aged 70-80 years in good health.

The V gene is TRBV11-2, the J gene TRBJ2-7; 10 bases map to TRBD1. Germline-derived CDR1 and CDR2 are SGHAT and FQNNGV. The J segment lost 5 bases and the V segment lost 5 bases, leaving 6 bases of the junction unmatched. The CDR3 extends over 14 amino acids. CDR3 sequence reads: CASSTGTGANEQYF. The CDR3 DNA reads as TGTGCCAGCAGCACCGGGACAGGGGCGAACGAGCAGTACTTC. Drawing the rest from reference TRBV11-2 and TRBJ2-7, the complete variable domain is EAGVAQSPRYKIIEKRQSVAFWCNPISGHATLYWYQQILGQGPKLLIQFQNNGVVDDSQLPKDRFSAERLKGVDSTLKIQPAKLEDSAVYLCASSTGTGANEQYFGPGTRLTVT.

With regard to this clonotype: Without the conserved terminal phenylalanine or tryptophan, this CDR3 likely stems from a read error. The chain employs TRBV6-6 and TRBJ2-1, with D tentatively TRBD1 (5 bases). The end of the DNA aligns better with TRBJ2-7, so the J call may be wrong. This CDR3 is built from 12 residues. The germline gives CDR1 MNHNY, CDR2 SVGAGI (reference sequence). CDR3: CASSPTGSKQYV. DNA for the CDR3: TGTGCCAGCAGTCCTACAGGTTCTAAGCAGTACGTC.

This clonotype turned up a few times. CDR3: CASSPFSCRVSPLHF. Here the CDR3 DNA reads TGTGCCAGCAGTCCTTTCAGCTGTAGGGTGTCACCCCTCCACTTT. V usage is TRBV28 and J usage is TRBJ1-6; D gene uncertain. CDR3 size: 15 residues. Germline V gene lookup returns CDR1 MDHEN and CDR2 SYDVKM. V was trimmed by 5 bases and J by 10 bases, leaving 18 bases between them.

CDR3 coding DNA: TGTGCCAGCAGCTTACCGGCGAGAACTGAAGCTTTCTTT. It translates to CASSLPARTEAFF. The rearrangement links TRBV13 to TRBJ1-1, with D uncertain. V shed 2 bases and J shed 5 bases, with 9 bases lying between them. Germline V gives CDR1 PRHDT, CDR2 FYEKMQ (reference sequence). The CDR3 loop spans 13 amino acids.

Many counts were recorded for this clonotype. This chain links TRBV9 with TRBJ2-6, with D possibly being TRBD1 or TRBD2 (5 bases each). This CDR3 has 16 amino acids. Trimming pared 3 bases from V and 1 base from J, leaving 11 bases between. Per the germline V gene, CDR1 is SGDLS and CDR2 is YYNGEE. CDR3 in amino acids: CASSEGRLSGANVLTF. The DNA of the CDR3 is TGTGCCAGCAGCGAGGGACGGCTTTCTGGGGCCAACGTCCTGACTTTC.

CDR3 coding DNA: TGCGCCAGCAGTGAGTCAAGACAGGGGAGTACCTACGAGCAGTACTTC. It codes for CASSESRQGSTYEQYF. The chain links TRBV10-1 to TRBJ2-1; 8 bases match TRBD1. The J call may be in error: the DNA end matches TRBJ2-7 better. The CDR3 is made up of 16 amino acids. The germline CDR1 and CDR2 sequences are WNHNN and SYGVQD (reference sequence).

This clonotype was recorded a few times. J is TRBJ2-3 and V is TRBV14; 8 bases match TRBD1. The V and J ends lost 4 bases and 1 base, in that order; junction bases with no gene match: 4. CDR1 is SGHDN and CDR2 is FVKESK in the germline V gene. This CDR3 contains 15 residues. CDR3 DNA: TGTGCCAGCAGCCCGACAGGGGTCCGCACAGATACGCAGTATTTT. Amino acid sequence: CASSPTGVRTDTQYF. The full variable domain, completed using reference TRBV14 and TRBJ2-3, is EAGVTQFPSHSVIEKGQTVTLRCDPISGHDNLYWYRRVMGKEIKFLLHFVKESKQDESGMPNNRFLAERTGGTYSTLKVQPAELEDSGVYFCASSPTGVRTDTQYFGPGTRLTVL.

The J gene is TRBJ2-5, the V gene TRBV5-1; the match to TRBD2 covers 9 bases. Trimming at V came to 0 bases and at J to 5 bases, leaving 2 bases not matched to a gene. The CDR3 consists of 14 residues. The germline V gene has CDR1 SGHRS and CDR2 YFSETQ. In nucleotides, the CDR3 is TGCGCCAGCAGCTTGGAGGGACTAGCCGAGACCCAGTACTTC. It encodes CASSLEGLAETQYF.

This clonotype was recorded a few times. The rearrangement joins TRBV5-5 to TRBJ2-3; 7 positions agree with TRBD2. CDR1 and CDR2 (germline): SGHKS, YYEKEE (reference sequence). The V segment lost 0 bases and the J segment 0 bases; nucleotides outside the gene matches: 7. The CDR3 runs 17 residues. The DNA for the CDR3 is TGTGCCAGCAGCTTGGTTGGGGGGGTATCTAGCACAGATACGCAGTATTTT. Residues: CASSLVGGVSSTDTQYF.

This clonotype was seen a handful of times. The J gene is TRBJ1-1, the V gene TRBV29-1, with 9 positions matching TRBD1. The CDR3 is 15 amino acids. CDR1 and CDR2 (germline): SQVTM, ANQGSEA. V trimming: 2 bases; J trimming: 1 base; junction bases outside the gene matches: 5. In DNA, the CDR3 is TGCAGCGTTGAAACGCTGGGACAGGGGAACACTGAAGCTTTCTTT. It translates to CSVETLGQGNTEAFF.